This T cell receptor beta chain was captured by sequencing in a study of regulatory T cells in long-lasting Graves disease. Study-level results: There were preferences for TRBV28, TRBJ1-2 and TRBJ2-5 in persistent disease.

The time point was: newly diagnosed GD, antithyroid drugs for less than 3 months. The authors made the TCR library using RNA they extracted from PBMCs. Under American Thyroid Association guidelines, Graves' disease was diagnosed. CDR3-region Arm-PCR and iRepertoire HTBI primers produced the TCR beta libraries. Authors' analysis steps: Segment identification across samples yielded 55 to 65 TRBV and more than 11 TRBJ segments. TCRdb reanalysed the multiplex PCR reads using MiXCR and keeps one entry per CDR3 protein. None of the V and J calls come from the authors' own analysis; TCRdb made them. The sample lists a few hundred thousand distinct CDR3 sequences; 20% to 25% were seen once. This clonotype was detected ten times or more. The antigen remains undetermined. V trimming: 0 bases; J trimming: 4 bases; junction bases outside the gene matches: 12. Germline-derived CDR1 and CDR2 are SGHRS and YFSETQ. The CDR3 contains 18 residues.

Material: peripheral blood mononuclear cells (PBMCs), obtained at new diagnosis, from a patient treated with antithyroid drugs. This chain connects TRBV5-1 to TRBJ1-1; TRBD1 aligns across 10 bases. This clonotype was obtained from a female donor with Graves disease. Written as DNA, the CDR3 is TGCGCCAGCAGCTTGGTGGGGACAGGGGCTTCGTACGGCACTGAAGCTTTCTTT. Protein product: CASSLVGTGASYGTEAFF.